These 5 T cell receptor beta chains were sequenced from one sample in a study of T cells after yellow fever vaccination. TCRdb re-derived calls from the 5' RACE reads in MiXCR, one entry per CDR3 protein. Here the sample spans a few hundred thousand distinct CDR3 sequences, about 5.2% being singletons. Sequencing was performed on CD4+ T cells sorted from PBMCs, taken on the day of the yellow fever booster vaccination. These receptors all come from a man aged 18 to 30 who received the YFV17D yellow fever vaccine.

The sample holds many counts of this clonotype. This chain joins TRBV5-1 and TRBJ1-2, with D unresolved. In germline, CDR1 is SGHRS, CDR2 YFSETQ. The germline V and J ends were trimmed by 4 bases and 8 bases, with 18 bases remaining between them. The CDR3 covers 14 residues. The CDR3 spells CASSPSVGSGGYTF. The CDR3 coding sequence is TGCGCCAGCAGCCCCTCGGTGGGATCTGGAGGCTACACCTTC.

There are a few counts of this clonotype. The rearrangement links TRBV7-2 to TRBJ1-6, with D perhaps matching TRBD1 (5 bases). Trimming left V 7 bases short and J 8 bases short, with 18 bases between. CDR1 and CDR2 from the germline V gene are SGHTA and FQGNSA. The CDR3 is made up of 15 amino acids. CDR3 sequence (DNA): TGTGCCAGCACCTACAGGACGGCTAAGGATTCACCCCTCCACTTT. It translates to CASTYRTAKDSPLHF.

This chain links TRBV5-1 with TRBJ1-4; D is unclear. Trimming removed 1 base at V and 0 bases at J, with 10 bases between. The V gene's germline CDR1 is SGHRS and CDR2 YFSETQ. The CDR3 has 16 residues. In DNA form, the CDR3 reads TGCGCCAGCAGCTTGACGCCGCTGACAACTAATGAAAAACTGTTTTTT. It yields the protein CASSLTPLTTNEKLFF.

This clonotype was recorded many times. This chain connects TRBV12-3 or TRBV12-4 to TRBJ2-7; 10 nucleotides agree with TRBD1. The trim removed 7 bases at V and 3 bases at J, leaving 3 bases unmatched. CDR3 length equals 13 residues. The CDR3 is CASTRTGGYEQYF. DNA for the CDR3: TGTGCCAGCACCCGGACAGGGGGCTACGAGCAGTACTTC.

In DNA, the CDR3 is TGTGCCAGCACAGGGGCCTTAAGCGACACTGAAGCTTTCTTT. This translates into CASTGALSDTEAFF. The chain uses TRBV2 and TRBJ1-1; TRBD1 might be the D (6 bases). Trimming cost V 7 bases and J 3 bases, with 15 bases left between them. The V gene's germline CDR1 is SNHLY and CDR2 FYNNEI. The CDR3 has 14 amino acids.